The 22 T cell receptor beta chains below come from one sample, sequenced in a study of radiotherapy plus CTLA-4 blockade in lung cancer. Measured with immunoSEQ multiplex PCR; TCRdb has only the in-frame clones, and not every one. The sample gives 40,000 to 60,000 clones, roughly 80% of which show up once; approximately 3.6% is in the top ten. This material consisted of peripheral blood, taken from a patient treated with radiotherapy plus ipilimumab. Receptors originate from a human donor with non-small cell lung cancer who had stable disease on radiotherapy plus ipilimumab.

The CDR3 DNA is TGCGCCAGCGGCGACAGTTCCTATGGCTACACCTTC. This translates into CASGDSSYGYTF. The chain employs TRBV5-1 and TRBJ1-2; a possible D gene is TRBD1 (5 bases). This CDR3 spans 12 amino acids. V lost 7 bases and J 4 bases, leaving 11 bases between the germline ends. CDR1 and CDR2 (germline): SGHRS, YFSETQ.

The chain recombines TRBV2 with TRBJ1-4; 8 bases fit TRBD1. CDR3 length: 14 amino acids. The germline CDR1 and CDR2 sequences are SNHLY and FYNNEI. The junction had 5 bases not matched to a gene; V was cut back by 3 bases and J by 8 bases. As DNA, the CDR3 is TGTGCCAGCAGTGACGACAGGGGCCTCGAAAAACTGTTTTTT. This translates into CASSDDRGLEKLFF. The variable domain in full, completed from reference TRBV2 and TRBJ1-4, reads EPEVTQTPSHQVTQMGQEVILRCVPISNHLYFYWYRQILGQKVEFLVSFYNNEISEKSEIFDDQFSVERPDGSNFTLKIRSTKLEDSAMYFCASSDDRGLEKLFFGSGTQLSVL.

This clone was recorded once. The chain is built from TRBV6-5 and TRBJ1-5; TRBD1 aligns across 7 bases. The V gene's germline CDR1 is MNHEY and CDR2 SVGAGI. V was clipped by 5 bases and J by 2 bases; unmatched bases: 6. CDR3 length equals 15 residues. CDR3 residues: CASSQGGAGNQPQHF. The CDR3 DNA sequence: TGTGCCAGCAGTCAAGGGGGCGCCGGCAATCAGCCCCAGCATTTT.

This clone was found once. The chain couples TRBV7-9 to TRBJ2-3, with D possibly TRBD1 on 6 matching bases. Between the trimmed V and J ends, which lost 5 bases and 1 base, there was a span of 13 bases. The CDR3 runs 15 residues. Germline loops: CDR1 SEHNR, CDR2 FQNEAQ (reference sequence). CDR3 region: CASSRQVPGTDTQYF. DNA for the CDR3: TGTGCCAGCAGCCGACAGGTCCCCGGCACAGATACGCAGTATTTT.

The chain links TRBV27 to TRBJ1-5; D might be TRBD1 (5 bases). This CDR3 comprises 15 residues. The germline V gene encodes CDR1 MNHEY and CDR2 SMNVEV (reference sequence). Trimming took off 0 bases at V and 2 bases at J, with 8 bases between the two ends. CDR3 amino acids: CASSLSGAGNQPQHF. The CDR3 DNA is TGTGCCAGCAGTTTATCAGGGGCTGGCAATCAGCCCCAGCATTTT.

This clone came up a few times. This chain joins TRBV30 and TRBJ1-2; possibly TRBD1 for D (6 bases). Germline values: CDR1 GTSNPN, CDR2 SVGIG (reference sequence). V dropped 1 base and J dropped 4 bases, with 10 bases sitting between them. This CDR3 comprises 13 residues. Here the CDR3 DNA reads TGTGCCTGGAGTGCAGGGGAAGGCTATGGCTACACCTTC. It specifies CAWSAGEGYGYTF.

J is TRBJ1-5 and V is TRBV28; D possibly corresponds to TRBD1 (5 bases). The CDR3 contains 13 residues. The V gene lost 6 bases and the J gene lost 0 bases, with 6 bases spanning the gap. Germline-derived CDR1 and CDR2 are MDHEN and SYDVKM. CDR3 nucleotides: TGTGCCAGCAGCAGGGTTAGCAATCAGCCCCAGCATTTT. Its protein product is CASSRVSNQPQHF.

This chain links TRBV13 with TRBJ2-5; TRBD1 is a possible D gene (5 bases). This CDR3 region has 16 residues. Germline lookup yields CDR1 PRHDT and CDR2 FYEKMQ (reference sequence). The V gene lost 0 bases and the J gene lost 3 bases, with 14 bases spanning the gap. CDR3 nucleotides: TGTGCCAGCAGCTTAGGGCGCTCAACCAGGGAAGAGACCCAGTACTTC. Translated: CASSLGRSTREETQYF.

This clone was recorded once. The J gene is TRBJ2-7, the V gene TRBV4-1; 9 bases agree with TRBD2. The V gene's germline CDR1 is MGHRA and CDR2 YSYEKL. V lost 0 bases, J lost 4 bases, and 7 bases stayed unmatched. The CDR3 covers 16 residues. CDR3 amino acids: CASSQDQTSGLYEQYF. In DNA form, the CDR3 reads TGCGCCAGCAGCCAAGACCAGACTAGCGGATTATACGAGCAGTACTTC.

The V and J genes are TRBV11-2 and TRBJ2-1; 12 bases fit TRBD2. CDR1 and CDR2 from the germline V gene are SGHAT and FQNNGV. This CDR3 has 15 residues. V gave up 5 bases and J gave up 7 bases; unmatched junction bases: 6. The CDR3 reads CASSPGTSGSNEQFF. CDR3 sequence (DNA): TGTGCCAGCAGCCCCGGGACTAGCGGGTCAAATGAGCAGTTCTTC. The complete variable domain, with remaining parts taken from reference TRBV11-2 and TRBJ2-1, reads EAGVAQSPRYKIIEKRQSVAFWCNPISGHATLYWYQQILGQGPKLLIQFQNNGVVDDSQLPKDRFSAERLKGVDSTLKIQPAKLEDSAVYLCASSPGTSGSNEQFFGPGTRLTVL.

The CDR3: CASSTGKGTDTQYF. The DNA of the CDR3 is TGTGCCAGCAGTACAGGGAAAGGCACAGATACGCAGTATTTT. The chain recombines TRBV5-4 with TRBJ2-3; tentatively, D is TRBD1 (6 bases). There are 14 residues in the CDR3. Germline V gene data show CDR1 as SGHNT and CDR2 as YYREEE (reference sequence). Trimming cost V 5 bases and J 1 base, with 11 bases left between them.

This rearrangement joins TRBV6-5 to TRBJ2-3, with a possible D match to TRBD2 (5 bases). The germline CDR1 and CDR2 sequences are MNHEY and SVGAGI. The CDR3 is 14 amino acids. Trimming left V 2 bases short and J 5 bases short, with 11 bases between. CDR3 sequence (DNA): TGTGCCAGCAGTTACGCCTCCGAGGGAGATACGCAGTATTTT. It encodes CASSYASEGDTQYF.

The CDR3 DNA sequence: TGTGCCAGCAGCATGAGACTAGCGGGAGGGCAGCAGTTCTTC. Translating gives CASSMRLAGGQQFF. This chain connects TRBV7-2 to TRBJ2-1; 14 positions match TRBD2. The J segment lost 11 bases and the V segment lost 5 bases, leaving 5 bases of the junction unmatched. Germline assignment: CDR1 SGHTA and CDR2 FQGNSA. CDR3 length equals 14 residues.

This chain links TRBV18 with TRBJ1-1, with D maybe TRBD1 (6 bases). The CDR3 length is 15 residues. The ends were cut back, 1 base at V and 5 bases at J, with 14 bases in the middle. Germline-derived CDR1 and CDR2 are KGHSH and LQKENI. In DNA, the CDR3 is TGTGCCAGCTCACCACTGGGGGCGATGGGAACTGAAGCTTTCTTT. This encodes CASSPLGAMGTEAFF.

The chain uses TRBV5-6 and TRBJ1-5; D unclear. Germline V gene lookup returns CDR1 SGHDT and CDR2 YYEEEE. The CDR3 covers 16 residues. The ends were cut back, 0 bases at V and 0 bases at J, with 10 bases in the middle. The CDR3 reads CASSLGPGLSNQPQHF. Here the CDR3 DNA reads TGTGCCAGCAGCTTGGGGCCGGGTCTTAGCAATCAGCCCCAGCATTTT. Drawing the rest from reference TRBV5-6 and TRBJ1-5, the complete variable domain is DAGVTQSPTHLIKTRGQQVTLRCSPKSGHDTVSWYQQALGQGPQFIFQYYEEEERQRGNFPDRFSGHQFPNYSSELNVNALLLGDSALYLCASSLGPGLSNQPQHFGDGTRLSIL.

This clone has a handful of counts. V and J are TRBV9 and TRBJ2-2, with TRBD2 matching 10 bases. The CDR3 sequence is 18 residues long. Germline V gene lookup returns CDR1 SGDLS and CDR2 YYNGEE. Losses at the gene ends were 4 bases for V and 3 bases for J; bases not matched to a gene: 12. DNA for the CDR3: TGTGCCAGCAGCTCTAAAGCCCCAGCGGGAGGGGACACCGGGGAGCTGTTTTTT. It is translated as CASSSKAPAGGDTGELFF.

The V call is TRBV7-6, the J call TRBJ2-2; D perhaps matches TRBD2 (5 bases). Germline CDR1 is SGHVS and CDR2 is FNYEAQ. V was pared by 5 bases and J by 1 base, with 14 bases between. The CDR3 totals 16 residues. CDR3: CASSRAEWRNTGELFF. DNA of the CDR3: TGTGCCAGCAGCCGAGCGGAGTGGCGGAACACCGGGGAGCTGTTTTTT.

This chain links TRBV25-1 with TRBJ2-2; TRBD1 is a possible D gene (6 bases). V was shortened by 4 bases and J by 9 bases, with 12 bases between the two germline ends. The CDR3 has 13 residues. Per the germline V gene, CDR1 is MGHDK and CDR2 is SYGVNS. The CDR3: CASSGQVLRELFF. The CDR3 DNA sequence: TGTGCCAGCAGTGGACAGGTTCTTAGGGAGCTGTTTTTT.

The chain recombines TRBV7-2 with TRBJ1-2; 9 bases map to TRBD1. This CDR3 region has 15 residues. Germline V CDR1 and CDR2: SGHTA, FQGNSA. V was clipped by 1 base and J by 7 bases; unmatched bases: 7. The CDR3: CASSLVSGQGSGYTF. For the CDR3, the DNA is TGTGCCAGCAGCTTAGTCTCGGGACAGGGAAGTGGCTACACCTTC.

The CDR3 sequence: CAISAAGAGNTIYF. The CDR3 DNA reads as TGTGCCATCAGTGCGGCAGGGGCTGGAAACACCATATATTTT. The chain uses TRBV10-3 and TRBJ1-3, with a possible D match to TRBD1 (6 bases). The CDR3 spans 14 residues. Per germline, CDR1 ENHRY and CDR2 SYGVKD. V was cut by 4 bases and J by 2 bases, with 9 bases left in between.

The chain employs TRBV9 and TRBJ2-5; tentatively, D is TRBD2 (6 bases). Germline values: CDR1 SGDLS, CDR2 YYNGEE. With 0 bases removed from V and 9 bases from J, the gap between germline ends came to 21 bases. There are 16 residues in the CDR3. The CDR3 coding sequence is TGTGCCAGCAGCGTAGATGGGACTCTCGGGGAGAGGTCCCAGTACTTC. Translation gives CASSVDGTLGERSQYF.

The rearrangement links TRBV7-6 to TRBJ2-2; no firm D call. Per germline, CDR1 SGHVS and CDR2 FNYEAQ. Trimming removed 0 bases from V and 4 bases from J, with 15 bases in between. The CDR3 contains 17 residues. CDR3 in DNA: TGTGCCAGCAGCTTAGCGATGAGACTTCATGTCACCGGGGAGCTGTTTTTT. Its translation: CASSLAMRLHVTGELFF.